This T cell receptor beta chain was sequenced for a study of blood T cells in healthy people across ages. The table lists this clonotype with many counts. V was cut by 0 bases and J by 2 bases, with 20 bases left in between. This CDR3 is built from 17 residues. The germline gives CDR1 DFQATT, CDR2 SNEGSKA (reference sequence). PCR was performed a second time for about 7 to 11 cycles using a sample-barcoded 5' primer and a J-beta primer mix. Each of the cDNA molecules was tagged by a template-switch adaptor with 12 random nucleotides. TCRdb recomputed calls from the 5' RACE reads with MiXCR, one row per CDR3 protein. The sample includes about 800,000 distinct CDR3 sequences, 20% to 30% of them seen just once. These data are also associated with another study on T cells of mothers and their children. That report adds: Three healthy Caucasian mothers and their six children donated.

Sequencing was carried out using blood. This TCR was sampled from a boy between 10 and 17 years old in good health. The chain couples TRBV20-1 to TRBJ2-7; tentatively, D is TRBD1 or TRBD2 (5 bases each). DNA of the CDR3: TGCAGTGCTAGAGAGGCCGATGGGACCGCGATCCCCTACGAGCAGTACTTC. Translation gives CSAREADGTAIPYEQYF.